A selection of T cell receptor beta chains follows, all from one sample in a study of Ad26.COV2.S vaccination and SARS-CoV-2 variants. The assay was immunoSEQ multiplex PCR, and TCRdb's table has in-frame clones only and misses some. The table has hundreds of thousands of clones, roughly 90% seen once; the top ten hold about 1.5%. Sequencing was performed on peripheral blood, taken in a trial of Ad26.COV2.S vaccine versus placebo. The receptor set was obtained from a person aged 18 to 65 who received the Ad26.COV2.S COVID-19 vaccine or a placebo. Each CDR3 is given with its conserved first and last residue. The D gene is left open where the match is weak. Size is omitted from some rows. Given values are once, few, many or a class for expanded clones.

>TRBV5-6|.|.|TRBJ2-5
TGTGCCAGCAGCCTCATCCCATCGGGGTTTGAGACCCAGTACTTC
CASSLIPSGFETQYF
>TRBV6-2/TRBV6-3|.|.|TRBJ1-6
TGTGCCAGCAGTCGACAGGAGGGATATTCACCCCTCCACTTT
CASSRQEGYSPLHF
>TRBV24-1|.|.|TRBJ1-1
TGTGCCACCAGTGACCCGGACCTTGGCACTGAAGCTTTCTTT
CATSDPDLGTEAFF
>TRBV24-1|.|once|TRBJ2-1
TGTGCCACCAAGGGGGCCTACAATGAGCAGTTCTTC
CATKGAYNEQFF
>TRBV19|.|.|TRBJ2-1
TGTGCCAGTAGCGGGGGACGGTTTCCCAGCAATGAGCAGTTCTTC
CASSGGRFPSNEQFF
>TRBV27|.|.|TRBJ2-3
TGTGCCAGCAGTTCCCTGACCGGCACAGATACGCAGTATTTT
CASSSLTGTDTQYF
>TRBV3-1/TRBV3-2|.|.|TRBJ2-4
TGTGCCAGCAGTCACAATAGTGGGGCCAAAAACATTCAGTACTTC
CASSHNSGAKNIQYF
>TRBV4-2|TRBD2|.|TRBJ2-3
TGTGCCAGCAGCCCCAGGAGCGGGGGGAGCACAGATACGCAGTATTTT
CASSPRSGGSTDTQYF
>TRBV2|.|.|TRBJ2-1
TGTGCCAGCACGAGCTCCTACAATGAGCAGTTCTTC
CASTSSYNEQFF
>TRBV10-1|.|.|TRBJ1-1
TGCGCCAGCAGTGAAACCCGGGGCGGAACTGAAGCTTTCTTT
CASSETRGGTEAFF
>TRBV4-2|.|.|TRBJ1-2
TGTGCCAGCAGCCAAGATAACGCCGGGATTAACGGCTACACCTTC
CASSQDNAGINGYTF
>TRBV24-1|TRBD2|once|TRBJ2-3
TGTGCCACCAGTGATTGGGGCGGTAGCGGGAGGCCCGGAGCGCAGTATTTT
CATSDWGGSGRPGAQYF
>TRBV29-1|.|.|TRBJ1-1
TGCAGCGGACAGAACACTGAAGCTTTCTTT
CSGQNTEAFF
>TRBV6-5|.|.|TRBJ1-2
TGTGCCAGCAGTCGAGGGACGGTTCTTGGGTGGGCCTTC
CASSRGTVLGWAF
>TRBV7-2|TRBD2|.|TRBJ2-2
TGTGCCAGCAGCCTAGCGGGAGGCGGGGAGCTGTTTTTT
CASSLAGGGELFF
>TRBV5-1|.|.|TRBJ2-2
TGCGCCAGCAGCTTGACGGAAGCGAACACCGGGGAGCTGTTTTTT
CASSLTEANTGELFF
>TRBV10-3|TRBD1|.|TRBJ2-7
TGTGCCATCACCGGGACAGCTTTCGAGCAGTACTTC
CAITGTAFEQYF
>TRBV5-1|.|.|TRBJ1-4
TGCGCCAGCAGAAGGACCGCAACTAATGAAAAACTGTTTTTT
CASRRTATNEKLFF
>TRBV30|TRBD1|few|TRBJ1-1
TGTGCCTGGGGGACAGGGAGGACTGAAGCTTTCTTT
CAWGTGRTEAFF
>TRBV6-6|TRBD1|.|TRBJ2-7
TGTGCCAGCAGTTACGGGACAGGGGTCTACGAGCAGTACTTC
CASSYGTGVYEQYF
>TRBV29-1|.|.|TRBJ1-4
TGCAGCGCCCTGATGTCAAATCACCGGGAACTGTTTTTT
CSALMSNHRELFF
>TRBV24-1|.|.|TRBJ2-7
TGTGCCACCGGGACTTTCTCCTACGAGCAGTACTTC
CATGTFSYEQYF
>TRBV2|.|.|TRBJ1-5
TGTGCCAGCAGTGTTTTGGACGGCAGCAATCAGCCCCAGCATTTT
CASSVLDGSNQPQHF
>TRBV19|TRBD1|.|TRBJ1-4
TGTGCCAGTACTGGGACAGCTAATGAAAAACTGTTTTTT
CASTGTANEKLFF
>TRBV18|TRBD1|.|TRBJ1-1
TGTGCCAGCTCACCCCCTTCGACAGGGGGTCACGGTGAAGCTTTCTTT
CASSPPSTGGHGEAFF
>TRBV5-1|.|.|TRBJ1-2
TGCGCCAGCAGCTTGGGGTTGGGGGGCTCATATGGCTACACCTTC
CASSLGLGGSYGYTF
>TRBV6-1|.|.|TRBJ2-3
TGTGCCAGCAGTGAGGGCGGGTCCATGGATACGCAGTATTTT
CASSEGGSMDTQYF
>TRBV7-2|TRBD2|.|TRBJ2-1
TGTGCCAGCAGCTTAGCGCTAGCGGGGGGAATTGCGTTCTTC
CASSLALAGGIAFF
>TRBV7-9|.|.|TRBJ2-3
TGTGCCAGCAGCCCACGAGGGGGCGGGGGGCATTCGGATACGCAGTATTTT
CASSPRGGGGHSDTQYF
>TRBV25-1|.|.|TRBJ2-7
TGTGCCAGCAGTTCCGGCGGGACGGCAACCTACGAGCAGTACTTC
CASSSGGTATYEQYF
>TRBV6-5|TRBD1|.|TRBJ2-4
TGTGCCAGCAGGCGACAGGGGGCATTAAACATTCAGTACTTC
CASRRQGALNIQYF
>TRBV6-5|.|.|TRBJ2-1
TGTGCCAGCAGAAAGGGACACCTAAATGAGCAGTTCTTC
CASRKGHLNEQFF
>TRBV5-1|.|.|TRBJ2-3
TGCGCCAGCAGCTTGGCCAACCCCACAGATACGCAGTATTTT
CASSLANPTDTQYF
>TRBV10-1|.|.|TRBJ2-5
TGCGCCAGCAGTGGGACTTTTCAAGAGACCCAGTACTTC
CASSGTFQETQYF
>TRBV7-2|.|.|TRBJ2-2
TGTGCCAGCAGCCCAATTGGGGCCGGGGAGCTGTTTTTT
CASSPIGAGELFF
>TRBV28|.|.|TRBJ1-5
TGTGCCAGCAGTTTACAGCAGGTTGGGCAGCCCCAGCATTTT
CASSLQQVGQPQHF
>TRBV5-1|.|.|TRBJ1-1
TGCGCCAGCAGCAGGGGTGGTGGTATGGGAGACACTGAAGCTTTCTTT
CASSRGGGMGDTEAFF
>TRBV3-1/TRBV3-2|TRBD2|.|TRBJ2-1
TGTGCCAGCAGCCCGAGCGGGAGCTATGAGCAGTTCTTC
CASSPSGSYEQFF
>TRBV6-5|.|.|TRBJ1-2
TGTGCCAGCAGTCCGAGGGTTGAAAGTGGCTACACCTTC
CASSPRVESGYTF
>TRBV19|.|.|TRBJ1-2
TGTGCCAGCTCTCCGGCCCCGGACGGAGTCTATGGCTACACCTTC
CASSPAPDGVYGYTF
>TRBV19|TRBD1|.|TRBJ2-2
TGTGCCAGTAGTATTAGCACAGGGGCCGGGGAGCTGTTTTTT
CASSISTGAGELFF
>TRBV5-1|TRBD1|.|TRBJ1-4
TGCGCCAGCAGGAGGGGACAGGTTTCGACTAATGAAAAACTGTTTTTT
CASRRGQVSTNEKLFF
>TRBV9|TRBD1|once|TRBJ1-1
TGTGCCAGCAGCGTAGGGGGACAGGGGGTTAACACTGAAGCTTTCTTT
CASSVGGQGVNTEAFF
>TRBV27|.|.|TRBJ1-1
TGTGCCAGCAGCCTGACAGCTATGAACACTGAAGCTTTCTTT
CASSLTAMNTEAFF
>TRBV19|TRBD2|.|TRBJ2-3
TGTGCCAGTAGGATCGGACTAGCGAAGTCTAGCACAGATACGCAGTATTTT
CASRIGLAKSSTDTQYF
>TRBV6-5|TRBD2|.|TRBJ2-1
TGTGCCAGCAGTTTACTAGCGGGAGGACGGAATGAGCAGTTCTTC
CASSLLAGGRNEQFF
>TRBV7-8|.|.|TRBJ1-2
TGTGCCAGCAGCGATCGACTTGGCTACACCTTC
CASSDRLGYTF
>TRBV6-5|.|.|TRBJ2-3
TGTGCCAGCAGTCCCTCCAAACCCTGGGATACGCAGTATTTT
CASSPSKPWDTQYF
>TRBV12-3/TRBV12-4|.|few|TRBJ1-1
TGTGCCAGCAGAGGGGGGTGGCGAGCTTTCTTT
CASRGGWRAFF
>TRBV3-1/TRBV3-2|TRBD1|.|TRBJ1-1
TGTGCCAGCAGCCAAGATTACGCAGGGGGAGAAGCTTTCTTT
CASSQDYAGGEAFF
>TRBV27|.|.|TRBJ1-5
TGTGCCAGCAGTTTTACAGGGCTAGGAGAGCCCCAGCATTTT
CASSFTGLGEPQHF
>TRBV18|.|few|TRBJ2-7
TGTGCCAGCTCACCTCAACACCGGGGAGGTGACGAGCAGTACTTC
CASSPQHRGGDEQYF
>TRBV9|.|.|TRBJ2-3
TGTGCCAGCAGCGTAGCGGGTCAGACAGATACGCAGTATTTT
CASSVAGQTDTQYF
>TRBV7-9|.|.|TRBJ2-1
TGTGCCAGCACCTTCCAGGGGACCGCCCTCAATGAGCAGTTCTTC
CASTFQGTALNEQFF
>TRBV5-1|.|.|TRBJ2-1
TGCGCCAGCAGCTTGGGGATTAGTGGCAATGAGCAGTTCTTC
CASSLGISGNEQFF